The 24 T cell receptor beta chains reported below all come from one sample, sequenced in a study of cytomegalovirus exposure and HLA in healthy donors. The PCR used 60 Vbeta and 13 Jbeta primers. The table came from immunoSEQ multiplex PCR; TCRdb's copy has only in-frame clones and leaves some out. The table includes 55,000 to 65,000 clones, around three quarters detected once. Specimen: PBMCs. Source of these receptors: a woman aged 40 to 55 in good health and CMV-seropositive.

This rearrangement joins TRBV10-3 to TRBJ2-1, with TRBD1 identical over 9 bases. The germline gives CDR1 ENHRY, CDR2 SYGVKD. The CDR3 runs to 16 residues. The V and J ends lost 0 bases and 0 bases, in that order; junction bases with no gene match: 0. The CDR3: CAISESTGGSYNEQFF. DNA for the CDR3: TGTGCCATCAGTGAGTCGACAGGGGGCTCCTACAATGAGCAGTTCTTC.

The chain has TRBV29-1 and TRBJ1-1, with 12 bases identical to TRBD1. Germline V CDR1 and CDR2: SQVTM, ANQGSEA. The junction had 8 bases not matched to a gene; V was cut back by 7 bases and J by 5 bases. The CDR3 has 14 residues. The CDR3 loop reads CSGWGTGGETEAFF. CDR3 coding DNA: TGCAGCGGATGGGGGACAGGGGGCGAAACTGAAGCTTTCTTT. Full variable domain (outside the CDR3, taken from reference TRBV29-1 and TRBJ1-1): SAVISQKPSRDICQRGTSLTIQCQVDSQVTMMFWYRQQPGQSLTLIATANQGSEATYESGFVIDKFPISRPNLTFSTLTVSNMSPEDSSIYLCSGWGTGGETEAFFGQGTRLTVV.

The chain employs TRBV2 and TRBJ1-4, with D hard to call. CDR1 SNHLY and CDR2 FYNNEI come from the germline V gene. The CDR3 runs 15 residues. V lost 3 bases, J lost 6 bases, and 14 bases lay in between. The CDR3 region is CASSEQHGLDEKLFF. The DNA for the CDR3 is TGTGCCAGCAGTGAGCAGCACGGGTTGGATGAAAAACTGTTTTTT.

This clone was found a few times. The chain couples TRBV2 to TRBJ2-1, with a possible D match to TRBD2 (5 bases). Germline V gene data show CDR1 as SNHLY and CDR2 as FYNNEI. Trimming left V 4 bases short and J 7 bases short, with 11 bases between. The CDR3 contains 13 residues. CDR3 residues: CASSGATGNEQFF. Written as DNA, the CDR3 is TGTGCCAGCAGTGGGGCGACGGGGAATGAGCAGTTCTTC.

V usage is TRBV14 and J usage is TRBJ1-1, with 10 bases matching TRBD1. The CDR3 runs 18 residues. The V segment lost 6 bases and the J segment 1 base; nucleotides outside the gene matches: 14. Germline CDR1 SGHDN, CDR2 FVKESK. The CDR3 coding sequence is TGTGCCAGCAGTCGCCGGGACAGGGGAATCCAAAAGAACACTGAAGCTTTCTTT. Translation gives CASSRRDRGIQKNTEAFF. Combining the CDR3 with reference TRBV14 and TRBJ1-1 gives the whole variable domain EAGVTQFPSHSVIEKGQTVTLRCDPISGHDNLYWYRRVMGKEIKFLLHFVKESKQDESGMPNNRFLAERTGGTYSTLKVQPAELEDSGVYFCASSRRDRGIQKNTEAFFGQGTRLTVV.

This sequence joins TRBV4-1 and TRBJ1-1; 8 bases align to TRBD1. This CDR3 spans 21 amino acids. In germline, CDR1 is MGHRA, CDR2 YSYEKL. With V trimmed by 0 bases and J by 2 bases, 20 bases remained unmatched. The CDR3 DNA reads TGCGCCAGCAGCCAAGATCACAGGGGGTTTTCTCGTCACTCCCTTAACACTGAAGCTTTCTTT. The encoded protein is CASSQDHRGFSRHSLNTEAFF.

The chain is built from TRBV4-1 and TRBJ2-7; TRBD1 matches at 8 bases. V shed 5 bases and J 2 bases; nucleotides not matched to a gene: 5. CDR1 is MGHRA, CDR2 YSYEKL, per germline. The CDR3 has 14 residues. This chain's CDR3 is CASSTRTGTYEQYF. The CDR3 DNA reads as TGCGCCAGCAGCACACGGACAGGGACCTACGAGCAGTACTTC.

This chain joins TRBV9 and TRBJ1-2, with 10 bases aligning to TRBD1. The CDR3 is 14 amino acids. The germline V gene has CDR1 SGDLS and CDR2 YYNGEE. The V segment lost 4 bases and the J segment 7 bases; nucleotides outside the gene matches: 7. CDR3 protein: CASSSRTGGGGYTF. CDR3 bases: TGTGCCAGCAGCTCCCGGACAGGGGGAGGTGGCTACACCTTC.

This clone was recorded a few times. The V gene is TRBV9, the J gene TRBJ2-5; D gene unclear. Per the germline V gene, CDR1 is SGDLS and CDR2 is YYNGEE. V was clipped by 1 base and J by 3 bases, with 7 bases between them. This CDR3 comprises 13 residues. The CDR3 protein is CASSVHTEETQYF. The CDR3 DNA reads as TGTGCCAGCAGCGTACACACAGAAGAGACCCAGTACTTC.

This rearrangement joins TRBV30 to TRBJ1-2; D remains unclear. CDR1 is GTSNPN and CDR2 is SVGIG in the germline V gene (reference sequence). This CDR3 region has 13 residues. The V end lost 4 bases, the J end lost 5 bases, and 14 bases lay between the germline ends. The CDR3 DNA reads TGTGCCTGGACGATAACAGTTGGATATGGCTACACCTTC. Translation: CAWTITVGYGYTF. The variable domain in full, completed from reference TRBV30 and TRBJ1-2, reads SQTIHQWPATLVQPVGSPLSLECTVEGTSNPNLYWYRQAAGRGLQLLFYSVGIGQISSEVPQNLSASRPQDRQFILSSKKLLLSDSGFYLCAWTITVGYGYTFGSGTRLTVV.

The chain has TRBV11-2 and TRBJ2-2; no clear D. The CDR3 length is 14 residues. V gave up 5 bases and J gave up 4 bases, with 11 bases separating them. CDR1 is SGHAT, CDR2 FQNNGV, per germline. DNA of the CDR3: TGTGCCAGCAGCCCTGGAGCTATCACCGGGGAGCTGTTTTTT. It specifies CASSPGAITGELFF.

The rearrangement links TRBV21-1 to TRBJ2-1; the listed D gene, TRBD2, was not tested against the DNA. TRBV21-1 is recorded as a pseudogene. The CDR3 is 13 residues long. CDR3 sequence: CASSKVRFDEQFF. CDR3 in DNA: TGTGCCAGCAGCAAAGTTCGTTTTGATGAGCAGTTCTTC.

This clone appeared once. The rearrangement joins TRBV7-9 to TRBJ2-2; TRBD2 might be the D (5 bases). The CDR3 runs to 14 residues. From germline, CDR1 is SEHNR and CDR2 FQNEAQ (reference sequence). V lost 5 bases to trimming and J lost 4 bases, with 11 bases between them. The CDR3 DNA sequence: TGTGCCAGCAGCCGAGAAGGAGGCACCGGGGAGCTGTTTTTT. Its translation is CASSREGGTGELFF.

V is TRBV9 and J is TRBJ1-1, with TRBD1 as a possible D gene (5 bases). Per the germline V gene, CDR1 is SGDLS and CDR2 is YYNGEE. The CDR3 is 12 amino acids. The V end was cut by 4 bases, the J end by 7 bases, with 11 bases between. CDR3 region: CASSPTVNEAFF. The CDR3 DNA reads TGTGCCAGCAGCCCGACAGTCAATGAAGCTTTCTTT.

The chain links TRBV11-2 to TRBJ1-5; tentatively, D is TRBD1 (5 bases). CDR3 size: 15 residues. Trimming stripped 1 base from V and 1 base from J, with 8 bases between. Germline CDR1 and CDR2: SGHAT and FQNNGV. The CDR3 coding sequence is TGTGCCAGCAGCTTAGCGGGGGGGAGCAATCAGCCCCAGCATTTT. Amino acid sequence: CASSLAGGSNQPQHF.

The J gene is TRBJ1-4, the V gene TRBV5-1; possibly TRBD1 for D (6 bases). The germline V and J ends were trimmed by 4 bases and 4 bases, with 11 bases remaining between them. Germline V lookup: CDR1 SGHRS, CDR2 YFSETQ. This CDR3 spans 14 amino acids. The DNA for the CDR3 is TGCGCCAGCAGCCGGGACATAATTAATGAAAAACTGTTTTTT. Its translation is CASSRDIINEKLFF.

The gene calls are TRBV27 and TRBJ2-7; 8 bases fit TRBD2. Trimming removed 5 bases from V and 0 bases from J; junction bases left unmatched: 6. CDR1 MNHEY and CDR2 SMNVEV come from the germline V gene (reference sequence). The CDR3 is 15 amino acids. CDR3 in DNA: TGTGCCAGCAGTCGTTCGGGGGGGGACTCCTACGAGCAGTACTTC. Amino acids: CASSRSGGDSYEQYF.

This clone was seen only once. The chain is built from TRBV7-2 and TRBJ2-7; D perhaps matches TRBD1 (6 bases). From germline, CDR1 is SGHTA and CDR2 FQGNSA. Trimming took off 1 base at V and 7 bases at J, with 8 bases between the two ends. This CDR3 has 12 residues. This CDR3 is CASSLVTGEQYF. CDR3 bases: TGTGCCAGCAGCTTAGTCACAGGGGAGCAGTACTTC. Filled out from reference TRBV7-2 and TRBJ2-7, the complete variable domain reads GAGVSQSPSNKVTEKGKDVELRCDPISGHTALYWYRQSLGQGLEFLIYFQGNSAPDKSGLPSDRFSAERTGGSVSTLTIQRTQQEDSAVYLCASSLVTGEQYFGPGTRLTVT.

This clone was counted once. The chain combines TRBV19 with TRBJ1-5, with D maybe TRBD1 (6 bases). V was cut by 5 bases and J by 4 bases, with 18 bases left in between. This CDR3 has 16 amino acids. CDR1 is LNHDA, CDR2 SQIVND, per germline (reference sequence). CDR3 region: CASSLRATGGNQPQHF. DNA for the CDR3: TGTGCCAGTAGTCTTCGGGCGACAGGTGGAAATCAGCCCCAGCATTTT.

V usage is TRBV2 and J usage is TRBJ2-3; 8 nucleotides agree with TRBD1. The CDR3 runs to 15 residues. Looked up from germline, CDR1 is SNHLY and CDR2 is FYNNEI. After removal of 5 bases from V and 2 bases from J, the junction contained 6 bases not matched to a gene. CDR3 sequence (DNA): TGTGCCAGCAGTCCCGGACAGGGACCCACAGATACGCAGTATTTT. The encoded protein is CASSPGQGPTDTQYF. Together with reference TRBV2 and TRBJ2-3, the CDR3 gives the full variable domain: EPEVTQTPSHQVTQMGQEVILRCVPISNHLYFYWYRQILGQKVEFLVSFYNNEISEKSEIFDDQFSVERPDGSNFTLKIRSTKLEDSAMYFCASSPGQGPTDTQYFGPGTRLTVL.

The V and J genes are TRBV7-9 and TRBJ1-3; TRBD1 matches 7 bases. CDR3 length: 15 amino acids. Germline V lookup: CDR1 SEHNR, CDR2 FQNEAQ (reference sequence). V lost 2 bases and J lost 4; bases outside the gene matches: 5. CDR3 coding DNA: TGTGCCAGCAGCTTACAGGGGGTGAGAGGAAACACCATATATTTT. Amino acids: CASSLQGVRGNTIYF. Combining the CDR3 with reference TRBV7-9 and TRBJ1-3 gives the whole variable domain DTGVSQNPRHKITKRGQNVTFRCDPISEHNRLYWYRQTLGQGPEFLTYFQNEAQLEKSRLLSDRFSAERPKGSFSTLEIQRTEQGDSAMYLCASSLQGVRGNTIYFGEGSWLTVV.

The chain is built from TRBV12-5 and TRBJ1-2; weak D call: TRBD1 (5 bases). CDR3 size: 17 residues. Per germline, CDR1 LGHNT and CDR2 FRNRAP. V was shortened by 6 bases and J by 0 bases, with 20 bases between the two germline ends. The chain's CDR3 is CASGPMPSGTSNYGYTF. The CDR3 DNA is TGTGCTAGTGGGCCCATGCCTTCAGGGACTTCTAACTATGGCTACACCTTC. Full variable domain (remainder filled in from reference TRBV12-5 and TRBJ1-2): DARVTQTPRHKVTEMGQEVTMRCQPILGHNTVFWYRQTMMQGLELLAYFRNRAPLDDSGMPKDRFSAEMPDATLATLKIQPSEPRDSAVYFCASGPMPSGTSNYGYTFGSGTRLTVV.

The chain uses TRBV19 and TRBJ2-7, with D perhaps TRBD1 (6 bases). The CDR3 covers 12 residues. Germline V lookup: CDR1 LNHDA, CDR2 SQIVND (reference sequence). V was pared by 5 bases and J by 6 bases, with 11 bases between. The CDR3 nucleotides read TGTGCCAGTAGTGTCTGGGGGCGCGAGCAGTACTTC. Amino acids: CASSVWGREQYF.

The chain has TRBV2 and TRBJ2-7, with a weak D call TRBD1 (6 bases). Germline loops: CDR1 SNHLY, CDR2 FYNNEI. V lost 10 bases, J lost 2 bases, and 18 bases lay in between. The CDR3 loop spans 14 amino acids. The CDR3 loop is CAIKRGTPPYEQYF. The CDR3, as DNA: TGTGCCATCAAAAGGGGGACACCCCCCTACGAGCAGTACTTC. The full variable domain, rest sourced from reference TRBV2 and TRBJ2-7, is EPEVTQTPSHQVTQMGQEVILRCVPISNHLYFYWYRQILGQKVEFLVSFYNNEISEKSEIFDDQFSVERPDGSNFTLKIRSTKLEDSAMYFCAIKRGTPPYEQYFGPGTRLTVT.